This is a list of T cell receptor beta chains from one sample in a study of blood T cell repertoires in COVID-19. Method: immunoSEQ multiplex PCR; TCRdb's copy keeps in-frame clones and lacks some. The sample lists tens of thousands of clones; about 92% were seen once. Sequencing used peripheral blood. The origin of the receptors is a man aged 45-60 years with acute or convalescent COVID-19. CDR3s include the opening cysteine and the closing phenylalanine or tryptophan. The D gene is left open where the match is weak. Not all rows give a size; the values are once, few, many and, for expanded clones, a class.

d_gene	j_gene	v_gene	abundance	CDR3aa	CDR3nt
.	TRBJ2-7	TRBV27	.	CASSFGSGYEQYF	TGTGCCAGCAGTTTCGGGAGTGGTTACGAGCAGTACTTC
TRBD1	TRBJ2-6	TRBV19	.	CASSPLKGASSGANVLTF	TGTGCCAGTAGTCCCCTTAAGGGGGCGAGCTCTGGGGCCAACGTCCTGACTTTC
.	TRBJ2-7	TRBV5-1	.	CASSLGGSSYEQYF	TGCGCCAGCAGCTTGGGAGGGAGCTCCTACGAGCAGTACTTC
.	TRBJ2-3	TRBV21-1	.	CASSIRDQEKKSDTQYF	TGTGCCAGCAGCATCCGGGATCAAGAAAAAAAGTCAGATACGCAGTATTTT
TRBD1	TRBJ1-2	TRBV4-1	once	CASSQDPQGDYGYTF	TGCGCCAGCAGCCAAGATCCACAGGGGGACTATGGCTACACCTTC
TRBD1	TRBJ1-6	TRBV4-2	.	CATRTGGGNSPLHF	TGTGCCACCAGGACAGGGGGCGGTAATTCACCCCTCCACTTT
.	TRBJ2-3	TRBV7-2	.	CASSLDSNTDTQYF	TGTGCCAGCAGCTTAGACAGTAACACAGATACGCAGTATTTT
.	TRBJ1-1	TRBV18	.	CASSPGGDTEAFF	TGTGCCAGCTCACCAGGGGGGGACACTGAAGCTTTCTTT
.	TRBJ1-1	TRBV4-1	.	CASSPPDGRGATEAFF	TGCGCCAGCAGCCCACCTGACGGGCGGGGGGCCACTGAAGCTTTCTTT
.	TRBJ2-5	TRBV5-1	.	CASSEGETQYF	TGCGCCAGCAGCGAGGGAGAGACCCAGTACTTC
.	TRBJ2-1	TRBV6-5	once	CASSYSGGGYNEQFF	TGTGCCAGCAGTTACTCTGGCGGAGGTTACAATGAGCAGTTCTTC
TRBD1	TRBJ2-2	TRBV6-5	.	CASRGTGGDTGELFF	TGTGCCAGCAGGGGGACAGGGGGAGACACCGGGGAGCTGTTTTTT
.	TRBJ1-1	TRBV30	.	CAWSVDRPTEAFF	TGTGCCTGGAGTGTAGACAGGCCGACTGAAGCTTTCTTT
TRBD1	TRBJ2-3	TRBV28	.	CASSSPGQGADTQYF	TGTGCCAGCAGTAGTCCGGGACAGGGGGCAGATACGCAGTATTTT
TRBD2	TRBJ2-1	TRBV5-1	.	CASSLDQTSRNNEQFF	TGCGCCAGCAGCCTGGACCAGACTAGCAGAAACAATGAGCAGTTCTTC
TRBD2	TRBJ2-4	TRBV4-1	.	CASSQEQLVAGGRDIQYF	TGCGCCAGCAGCCAAGAACAATTAGTAGCGGGAGGTAGGGACATTCAGTACTTC
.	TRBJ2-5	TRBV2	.	CASSVEARGGETQYF	TGTGCCAGCAGTGTGGAGGCCCGAGGGGGAGAGACCCAGTACTTC
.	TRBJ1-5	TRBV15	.	CATSRSTGTYQPQHF	TGTGCCACCAGCAGATCCACAGGGACGTACCAGCCCCAGCATTTT
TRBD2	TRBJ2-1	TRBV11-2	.	CASSWSGRIAEEQFF	TGTGCCAGCAGCTGGTCCGGGAGGATCGCGGAGGAGCAGTTCTTC
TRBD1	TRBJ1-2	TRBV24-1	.	CATSDSGQGDYGYTF	TGTGCCACCAGTGACTCGGGACAGGGCGACTATGGCTACACCTTC
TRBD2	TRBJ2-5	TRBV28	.	CASSSLTSGSAQYF	TGTGCCAGCAGTTCCCTGACTAGCGGGAGCGCTCAGTACTTC
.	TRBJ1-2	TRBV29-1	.	CSVVSRFDGYTF	TGCAGCGTTGTTTCCAGGTTCGATGGCTACACCTTC
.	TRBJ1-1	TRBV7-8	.	CASSLNRATNTEAFF	TGTGCCAGCAGCTTAAACAGGGCTACTAACACTGAAGCTTTCTTT
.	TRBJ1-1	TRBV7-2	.	CASSFGAGGEAFF	TGTGCCAGCAGCTTCGGGGCGGGAGGTGAAGCTTTCTTT
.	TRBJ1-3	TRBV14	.	CASSRGLPGSSGNTIYF	TGTGCCAGCAGCAGAGGTCTTCCGGGATCCTCTGGAAACACCATATATTTT
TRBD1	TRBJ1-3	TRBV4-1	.	CASSQDRTGGRDTIYF	TGCGCCAGCAGCCAAGACAGGACAGGGGGCCGGGACACCATATATTTT
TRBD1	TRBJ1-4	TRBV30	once	CAWSAGTGNEKLFF	TGTGCCTGGAGTGCCGGGACAGGGAATGAAAAACTGTTTTTT
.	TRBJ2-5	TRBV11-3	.	CASSTRTEAGETQYF	TGTGCCAGCAGCACTCGGACTGAGGCGGGAGAGACCCAGTACTTC
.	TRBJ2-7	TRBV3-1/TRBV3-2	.	CASSQVPGLYSTSQYF	TGTGCCAGCAGCCAAGTCCCCGGACTCTACTCCACGTCGCAGTACTTC
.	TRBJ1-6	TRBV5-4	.	CASSFAPDNSPLHF	TGTGCCAGCAGCTTTGCTCCGGATAATTCACCCCTCCACTTT
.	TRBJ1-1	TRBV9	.	CASSSTGTQGTEAFF	TGTGCCAGCAGCTCCACCGGGACCCAGGGGACTGAAGCTTTCTTT
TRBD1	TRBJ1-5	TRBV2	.	CASSKDRGYQPQHF	TGTGCCAGCAGTAAAGACAGGGGGTATCAGCCCCAGCATTTT
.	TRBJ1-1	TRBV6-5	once	CATSTGLVYTEAFF	TGTGCCACTTCTACAGGGTTAGTGTACACTGAAGCTTTCTTT
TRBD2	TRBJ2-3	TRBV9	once	CASSVSGGVADTQYF	TGTGCCAGCAGCGTAAGCGGGGGGGTGGCAGATACGCAGTATTTT
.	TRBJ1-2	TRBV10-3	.	CAISEPGGGREGYTF	TGTGCCATCAGTGAGCCCGGGGGGGGGCGTGAGGGCTACACCTTC
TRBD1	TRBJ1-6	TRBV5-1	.	CASSPGQGNSPLHF	TGCGCCAGCAGCCCGGGACAGGGAAATTCACCCCTCCACTTT
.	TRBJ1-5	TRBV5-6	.	CASSPGVNQPQHF	TGTGCCAGCAGCCCGGGAGTTAATCAGCCCCAGCATTTT
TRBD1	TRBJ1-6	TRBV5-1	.	CASSFKGADSPLHF	TGCGCCAGCAGCTTTAAGGGGGCCGATTCACCCCTCCACTTT
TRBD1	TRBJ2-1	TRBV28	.	CASSLTSQRDRGKQFF	TGTGCCAGCAGTTTAACATCCCAACGGGACAGGGGAAAGCAGTTCTTC
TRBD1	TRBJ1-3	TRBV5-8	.	CGGRDSSGNTIYF	TGTGGGGGGCGGGACAGCTCTGGAAACACCATATATTTT
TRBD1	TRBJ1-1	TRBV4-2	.	CASSQAAGGQVAEAFF	TGTGCCAGCAGCCAAGCCGCGGGTGGACAGGTAGCTGAAGCTTTCTTT
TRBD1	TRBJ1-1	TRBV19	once	CASSLTGVVTEAFF	TGTGCCAGTAGTCTAACAGGGGTAGTCACTGAAGCTTTCTTT
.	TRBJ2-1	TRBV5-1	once	CASSLAVRGEQFF	TGCGCCAGCAGCTTGGCCGTACGAGGGGAGCAGTTCTTC
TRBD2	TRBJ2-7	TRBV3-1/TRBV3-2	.	CASSPPRTLAPYEQYF	TGTGCCAGCAGCCCCCCTCGTACACTAGCGCCATACGAGCAGTACTTC
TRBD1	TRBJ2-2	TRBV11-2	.	CASSALTGVTGELFF	TGTGCCAGCAGCGCCCTGACAGGGGTCACCGGGGAGCTGTTTTTT
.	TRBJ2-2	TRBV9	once	CASSAIANTGELFF	TGTGCCAGCAGCGCAATAGCGAACACCGGGGAGCTGTTTTTT
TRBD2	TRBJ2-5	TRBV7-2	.	CASSLLAGVAQETQYF	TGTGCCAGCAGCCTCCTAGCGGGGGTAGCGCAAGAGACCCAGTACTTC
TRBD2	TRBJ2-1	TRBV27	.	CASSPQTSGINNEQFF	TGTGCCAGCAGTCCGCAAACTAGCGGGATAAACAATGAGCAGTTCTTC
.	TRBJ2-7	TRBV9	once	CASISVAPKTYEQYF	TGTGCCAGCATCTCCGTGGCTCCTAAGACTTACGAGCAGTACTTC
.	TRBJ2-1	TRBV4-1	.	CASSQDQGGNEQFF	TGCGCCAGCAGCCAAGACCAGGGGGGCAATGAGCAGTTCTTC
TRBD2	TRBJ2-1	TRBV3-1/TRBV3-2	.	CASSHIKRGAYNEQFF	TGTGCCAGCAGCCATATAAAGCGGGGGGCCTACAATGAGCAGTTCTTC
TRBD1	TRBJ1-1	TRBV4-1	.	CASRRQGLNTEAFF	TGCGCCAGCAGGCGACAGGGACTGAACACTGAAGCTTTCTTT